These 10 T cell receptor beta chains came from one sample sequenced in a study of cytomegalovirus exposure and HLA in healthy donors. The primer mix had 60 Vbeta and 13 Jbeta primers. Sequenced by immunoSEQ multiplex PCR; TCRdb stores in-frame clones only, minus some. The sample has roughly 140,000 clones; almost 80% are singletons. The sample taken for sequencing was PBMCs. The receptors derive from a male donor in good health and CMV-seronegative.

The CDR3 loop is CASIPRGAYNEQFF. Here the CDR3 DNA reads TGTGCCAGCATTCCCCGGGGTGCCTACAATGAGCAGTTCTTC. The chain uses TRBV6-5 and TRBJ2-1, with D perhaps TRBD2 (5 bases). Germline lookup yields CDR1 MNHEY and CDR2 SVGAGI. With 7 bases removed from V and 2 bases from J, the gap between germline ends came to 12 bases. The CDR3 totals 14 residues.

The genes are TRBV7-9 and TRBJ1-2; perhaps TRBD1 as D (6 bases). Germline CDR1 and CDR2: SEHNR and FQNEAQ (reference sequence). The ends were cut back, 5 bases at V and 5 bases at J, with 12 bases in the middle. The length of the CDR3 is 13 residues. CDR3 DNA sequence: TGTGCCAGCAGCCAGGAGGGGGGGTATGGCTACACCTTC. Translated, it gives CASSQEGGYGYTF.

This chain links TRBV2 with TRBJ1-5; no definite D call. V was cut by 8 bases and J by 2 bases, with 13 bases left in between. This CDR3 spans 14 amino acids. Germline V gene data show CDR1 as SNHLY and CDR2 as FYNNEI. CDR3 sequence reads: CASGRDLGNQPQHF. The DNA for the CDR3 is TGTGCCAGCGGGCGGGATCTTGGCAATCAGCCCCAGCATTTT.

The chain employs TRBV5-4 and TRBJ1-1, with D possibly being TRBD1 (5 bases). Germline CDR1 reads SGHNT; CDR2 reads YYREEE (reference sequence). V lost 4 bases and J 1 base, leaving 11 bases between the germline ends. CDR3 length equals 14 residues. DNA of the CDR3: TGTGCCAGCAGCCAGGTGGGGGGGAACACTGAAGCTTTCTTT. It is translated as CASSQVGGNTEAFF.

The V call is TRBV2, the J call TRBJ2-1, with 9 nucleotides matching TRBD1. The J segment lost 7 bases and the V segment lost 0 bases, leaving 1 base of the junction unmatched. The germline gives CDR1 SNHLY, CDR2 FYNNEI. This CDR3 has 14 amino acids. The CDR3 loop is CASSEAQGANEQFF. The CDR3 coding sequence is TGTGCCAGCAGTGAAGCACAGGGGGCAAATGAGCAGTTCTTC.

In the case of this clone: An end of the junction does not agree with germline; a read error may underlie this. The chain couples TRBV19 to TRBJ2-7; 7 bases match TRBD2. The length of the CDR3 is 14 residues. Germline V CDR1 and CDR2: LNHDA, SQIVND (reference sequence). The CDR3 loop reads CASSQAGPLYEQYF. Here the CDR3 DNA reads TGTGCAAGTAGTCAAGCGGGGCCCCTCTACGAGCAGTACTTC.

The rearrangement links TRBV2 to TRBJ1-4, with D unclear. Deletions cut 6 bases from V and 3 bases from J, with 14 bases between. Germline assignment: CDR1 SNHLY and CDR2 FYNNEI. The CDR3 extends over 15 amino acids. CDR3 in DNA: TGTGCCAGCAGGGAAACGGGGTTCGCTAATGAAAAACTGTTTTTT. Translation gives CASRETGFANEKLFF.

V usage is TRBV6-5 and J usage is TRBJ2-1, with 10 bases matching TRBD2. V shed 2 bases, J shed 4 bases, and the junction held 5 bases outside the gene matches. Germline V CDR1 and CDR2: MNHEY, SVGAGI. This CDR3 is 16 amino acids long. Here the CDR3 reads CASSYRRAGGYNEQFF. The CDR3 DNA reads TGTGCCAGCAGTTACCGAAGAGCGGGAGGGTACAATGAGCAGTTCTTC.

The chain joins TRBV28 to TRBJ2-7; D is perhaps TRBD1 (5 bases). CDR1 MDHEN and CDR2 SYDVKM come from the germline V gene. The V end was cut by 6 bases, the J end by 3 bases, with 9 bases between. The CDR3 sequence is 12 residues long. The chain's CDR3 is CASRSQVYEQYF. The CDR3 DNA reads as TGTGCCAGCAGGTCACAGGTCTACGAGCAGTACTTC.

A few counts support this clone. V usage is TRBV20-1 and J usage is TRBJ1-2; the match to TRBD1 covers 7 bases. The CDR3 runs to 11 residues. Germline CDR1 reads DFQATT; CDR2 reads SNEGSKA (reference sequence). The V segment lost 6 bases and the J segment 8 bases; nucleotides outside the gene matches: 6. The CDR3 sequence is CSARQGTGYTF. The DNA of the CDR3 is TGCAGTGCCCGACAGGGTACCGGCTACACCTTC.